This paragraph reports one T cell receptor (beta chain). The V and J ends lost 1 base and 4 bases, in that order; junction bases with no gene match: 9. The CDR3 has 16 amino acids. Germline assignment: CDR1 MDHEN and CDR2 SYDVKM. Sequencing was performed with immunoSEQ multiplex PCR; in TCRdb, only in-frame clones are kept and a portion is missing. The repertoire has some 57,000 clones, approximately 86% of them found once; the top ten carry roughly 1%. These data originate in a study of blood T cell repertoires in COVID-19. Study details: Sites across the United States, Italy and Spain contributed samples from acute and convalescent COVID-19.

The sample was peripheral blood. The TCR originated in a man in his 70s with acute or convalescent COVID-19. The chain links TRBV28 to TRBJ1-2; 7 bases align to TRBD1. In DNA, the CDR3 is TGTGCCAGCAGTTTATCCTGGGACAGCTTGATCTATGGCTACACCTTC. Translating gives CASSLSWDSLIYGYTF.